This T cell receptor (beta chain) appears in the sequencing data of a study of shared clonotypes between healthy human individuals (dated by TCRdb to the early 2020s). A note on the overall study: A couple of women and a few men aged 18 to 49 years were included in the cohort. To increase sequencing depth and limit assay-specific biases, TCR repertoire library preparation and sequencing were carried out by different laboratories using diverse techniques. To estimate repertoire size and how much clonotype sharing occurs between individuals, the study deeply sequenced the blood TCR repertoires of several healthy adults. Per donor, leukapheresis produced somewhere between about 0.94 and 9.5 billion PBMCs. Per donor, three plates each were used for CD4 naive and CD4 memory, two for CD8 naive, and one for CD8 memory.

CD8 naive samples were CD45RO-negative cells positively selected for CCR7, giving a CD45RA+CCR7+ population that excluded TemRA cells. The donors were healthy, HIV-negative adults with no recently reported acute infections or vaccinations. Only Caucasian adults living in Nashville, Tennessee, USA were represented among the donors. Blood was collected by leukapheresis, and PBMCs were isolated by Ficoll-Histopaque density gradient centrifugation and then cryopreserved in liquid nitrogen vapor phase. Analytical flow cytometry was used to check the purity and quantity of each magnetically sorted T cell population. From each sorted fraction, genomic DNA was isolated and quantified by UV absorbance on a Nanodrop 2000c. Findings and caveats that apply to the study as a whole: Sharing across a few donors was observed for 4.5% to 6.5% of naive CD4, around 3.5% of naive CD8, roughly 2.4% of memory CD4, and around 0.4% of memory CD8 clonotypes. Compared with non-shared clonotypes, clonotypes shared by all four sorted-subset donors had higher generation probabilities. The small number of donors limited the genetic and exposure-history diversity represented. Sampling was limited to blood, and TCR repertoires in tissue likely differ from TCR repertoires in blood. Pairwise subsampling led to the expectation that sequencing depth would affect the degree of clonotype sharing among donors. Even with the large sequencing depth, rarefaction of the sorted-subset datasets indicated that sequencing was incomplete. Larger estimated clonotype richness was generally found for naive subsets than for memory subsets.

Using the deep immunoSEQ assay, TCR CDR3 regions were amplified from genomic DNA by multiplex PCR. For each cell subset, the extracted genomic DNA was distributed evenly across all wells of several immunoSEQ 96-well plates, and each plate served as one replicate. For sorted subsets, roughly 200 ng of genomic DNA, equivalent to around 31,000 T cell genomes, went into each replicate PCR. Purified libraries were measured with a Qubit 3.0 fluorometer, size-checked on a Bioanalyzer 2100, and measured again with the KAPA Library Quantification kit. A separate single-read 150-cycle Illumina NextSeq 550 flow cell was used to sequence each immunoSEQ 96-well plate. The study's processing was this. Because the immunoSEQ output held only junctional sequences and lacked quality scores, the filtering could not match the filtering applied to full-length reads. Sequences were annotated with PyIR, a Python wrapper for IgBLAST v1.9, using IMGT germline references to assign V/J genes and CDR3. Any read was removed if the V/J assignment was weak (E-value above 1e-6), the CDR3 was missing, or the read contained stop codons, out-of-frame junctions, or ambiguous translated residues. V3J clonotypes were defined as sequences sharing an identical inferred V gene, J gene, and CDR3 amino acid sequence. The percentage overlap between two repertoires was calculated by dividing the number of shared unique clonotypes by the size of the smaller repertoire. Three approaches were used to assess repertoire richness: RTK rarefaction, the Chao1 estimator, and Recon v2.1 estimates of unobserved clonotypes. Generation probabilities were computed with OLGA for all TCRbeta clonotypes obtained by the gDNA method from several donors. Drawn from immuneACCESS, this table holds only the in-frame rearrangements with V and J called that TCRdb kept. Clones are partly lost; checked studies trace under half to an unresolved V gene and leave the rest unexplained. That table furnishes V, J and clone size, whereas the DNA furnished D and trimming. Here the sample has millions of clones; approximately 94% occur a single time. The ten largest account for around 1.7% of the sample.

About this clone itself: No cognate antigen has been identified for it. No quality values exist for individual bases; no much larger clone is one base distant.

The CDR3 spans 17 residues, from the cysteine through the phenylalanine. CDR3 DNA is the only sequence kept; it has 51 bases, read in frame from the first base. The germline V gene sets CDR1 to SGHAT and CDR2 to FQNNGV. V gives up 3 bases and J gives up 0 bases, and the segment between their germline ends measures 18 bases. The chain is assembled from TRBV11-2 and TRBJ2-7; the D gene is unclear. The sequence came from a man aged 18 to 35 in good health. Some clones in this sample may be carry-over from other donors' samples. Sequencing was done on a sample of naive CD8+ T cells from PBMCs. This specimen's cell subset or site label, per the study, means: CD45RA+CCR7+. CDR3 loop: CASSFQLQVLSSYEQYF. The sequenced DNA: TGTGCCAGCAGCTTCCAGCTCCAGGTGTTAAGCTCCTACGAGCAGTACTTC.